This is a list of T cell receptor beta chains from one sample in a study of cytotoxic CD8 clonotypes in ibrutinib-treated CLL. Libraries were prepared by immunoSEQ multiplex PCR; TCRdb keeps only in-frame clonotypes and omits some of them. The sample holds roughly 200,000 clones, 72% seen once. This specimen consisted of PBMCs, obtained after 24 months of ibrutinib treatment. These receptors were taken from a human donor with chronic lymphocytic leukemia. The CDR3 runs from the conserved cysteine through the conserved F or W. Fields, in order: J gene, D gene, V gene, clone size, CDR3 protein, CDR3 DNA. The D gene is left open where the match is weak. Clone size appears in some rows only: once, few, many, or a class for an expanded clone.

j_call: TRBJ2-5
d_call: -
v_call: TRBV11-2
clone_size: -
cdr3_aa: CASSLAGPQETQYF
cdr3_nt: TGTGCCAGCAGCTTAGCGGGTCCACAAGAGACCCAGTACTTC

j_call: TRBJ2-7
d_call: -
v_call: TRBV7-2
clone_size: -
cdr3_aa: CASSSPTTGEQYF
cdr3_nt: TGTGCCAGCAGCTCCCCGACTACTGGGGAGCAGTACTTC

j_call: TRBJ2-5
d_call: TRBD2
v_call: TRBV5-1
clone_size: once
cdr3_aa: CASSLALAVQETQYF
cdr3_nt: TGCGCCAGCAGCTTGGCCCTAGCGGTCCAAGAGACCCAGTACTTC

j_call: TRBJ2-7
d_call: -
v_call: TRBV18
clone_size: -
cdr3_aa: CASSPPGGLGGSYEQYF
cdr3_nt: TGTGCCAGCTCACCACCGGGGGGACTCGGAGGCTCCTACGAGCAGTACTTC

j_call: TRBJ1-5
d_call: -
v_call: TRBV28
clone_size: once
cdr3_aa: CASRPNVYSNQPQHF
cdr3_nt: TGTGCCAGCAGGCCCAATGTGTATAGCAATCAGCCCCAGCATTTT

j_call: TRBJ2-1
d_call: TRBD2
v_call: TRBV7-9
clone_size: -
cdr3_aa: CASSPRTSGSYNEQFF
cdr3_nt: TGTGCCAGCAGCCCCCGGACTAGCGGGTCTTACAATGAGCAGTTCTTC

j_call: TRBJ1-1
d_call: -
v_call: TRBV7-8
clone_size: few
cdr3_aa: CASSPTFVRDNTEAFF
cdr3_nt: TGTGCCAGCAGCCCTACATTCGTCCGGGACAACACTGAAGCTTTCTTT

j_call: TRBJ1-5
d_call: TRBD1
v_call: TRBV28
clone_size: -
cdr3_aa: CASSLRQGSNQPQHF
cdr3_nt: TGTGCCAGCAGTTTAAGACAGGGCAGCAATCAGCCCCAGCATTTT

j_call: TRBJ2-5
d_call: -
v_call: TRBV4-2
clone_size: -
cdr3_aa: CASSQEGRGPEETQYF
cdr3_nt: TGTGCCAGCAGCCAAGAGGGCAGGGGACCCGAAGAGACCCAGTACTTC

j_call: TRBJ1-2
d_call: -
v_call: TRBV7-9
clone_size: few
cdr3_aa: CASSYRALSYGYTF
cdr3_nt: TGTGCCAGCAGCTATCGGGCCCTTTCCTATGGCTACACCTTC

j_call: TRBJ2-3
d_call: TRBD2
v_call: TRBV29-1
clone_size: -
cdr3_aa: CSVRASGSTDTQYF
cdr3_nt: TGCAGCGTCAGAGCTAGCGGGAGCACAGATACGCAGTATTTT

j_call: TRBJ2-2
d_call: -
v_call: TRBV7-6
clone_size: -
cdr3_aa: CASSLQTAGELFF
cdr3_nt: TGTGCCAGCAGCTTACAGACTGCCGGGGAGCTGTTTTTT

j_call: TRBJ2-7
d_call: TRBD2
v_call: TRBV19
clone_size: -
cdr3_aa: CASSLLAGGPYEQYF
cdr3_nt: TGTGCCAGTAGTCTACTAGCGGGAGGGCCCTACGAGCAGTACTTC

j_call: TRBJ2-5
d_call: -
v_call: TRBV9
clone_size: -
cdr3_aa: CASSRTGETQYF
cdr3_nt: TGTGCCAGCAGCAGAACAGGGGAGACCCAGTACTTC

j_call: TRBJ1-2
d_call: -
v_call: TRBV4-2
clone_size: -
cdr3_aa: CASSQDNTRRGYTF
cdr3_nt: TGTGCCAGCAGCCAAGATAACACTAGGCGTGGCTACACCTTC

j_call: TRBJ2-1
d_call: -
v_call: TRBV4-3
clone_size: -
cdr3_aa: CASSQDLPMNPSYNEQFF
cdr3_nt: TGCGCCAGCAGCCAAGATCTACCGATGAATCCGTCCTACAATGAGCAGTTCTTC

j_call: TRBJ2-3
d_call: -
v_call: TRBV5-1
clone_size: once
cdr3_aa: CASSPVGESTDTQYF
cdr3_nt: TGCGCCAGCAGCCCGGTAGGGGAAAGCACAGATACGCAGTATTTT

j_call: TRBJ2-3
d_call: -
v_call: TRBV28
clone_size: -
cdr3_aa: CASNQMAGTDTQYF
cdr3_nt: TGTGCCAGCAACCAGATGGCGGGCACAGATACGCAGTATTTT

j_call: TRBJ1-1
d_call: -
v_call: TRBV6-9
clone_size: -
cdr3_aa: CASSYSRGVTEAFF
cdr3_nt: TGTGCCAGCAGTTACTCAAGGGGCGTCACTGAAGCTTTCTTT

j_call: TRBJ1-5
d_call: -
v_call: TRBV21-1
clone_size: many
cdr3_aa: CASSKNKYSNQPQHF
cdr3_nt: TGTGCCAGCAGCAAAAACAAATATAGCAATCAGCCCCAGCATTTT

j_call: TRBJ1-1
d_call: -
v_call: TRBV19
clone_size: once
cdr3_aa: CASRRRETSLNTEAFF
cdr3_nt: TGTGCCAGTCGGCGAAGAGAAACCTCCCTGAACACTGAAGCTTTCTTT

j_call: TRBJ1-1
d_call: TRBD1
v_call: TRBV7-9
clone_size: few
cdr3_aa: CASSFGTGGTEAFF
cdr3_nt: TGTGCCAGCAGCTTTGGTACAGGGGGAACTGAAGCTTTCTTT

j_call: TRBJ1-5
d_call: -
v_call: TRBV7-8
clone_size: few
cdr3_aa: CASSHQVGPYSNQPQHF
cdr3_nt: TGTGCCAGCAGCCATCAGGTTGGCCCTTATAGCAATCAGCCCCAGCATTTT

j_call: TRBJ1-3
d_call: TRBD1
v_call: TRBV29-1
clone_size: few
cdr3_aa: CSVGGGTSGNTIYF
cdr3_nt: TGCAGCGTTGGAGGGGGCACGTCTGGAAACACCATATATTTT

j_call: TRBJ1-5
d_call: TRBD1
v_call: TRBV6-5
clone_size: -
cdr3_aa: CASSYSHRGFGQPQHF
cdr3_nt: TGTGCCAGCAGCTACAGTCACAGGGGTTTTGGTCAGCCCCAGCATTTT

j_call: TRBJ2-4
d_call: -
v_call: TRBV27
clone_size: -
cdr3_aa: CASSLGGGETIQYF
cdr3_nt: TGTGCCAGCAGTTTAGGGGGGGGCGAAACCATTCAGTACTTC

j_call: TRBJ2-6
d_call: TRBD1
v_call: TRBV28
clone_size: -
cdr3_aa: CASSSTVGTEASGANVLTF
cdr3_nt: TGTGCCAGCAGTTCAACCGTCGGGACAGAGGCCTCTGGGGCCAACGTCCTGACTTTC

j_call: TRBJ1-5
d_call: -
v_call: TRBV6-1
clone_size: few
cdr3_aa: CASSEAWGEGQPQHF
cdr3_nt: TGTGCCAGCAGTGAAGCGTGGGGGGAAGGGCAGCCCCAGCATTTT

j_call: TRBJ2-1
d_call: TRBD2
v_call: TRBV9
clone_size: once
cdr3_aa: CASSVAGLGVYEQFF
cdr3_nt: TGTGCCAGCAGCGTAGCGGGACTAGGCGTCTATGAGCAGTTCTTC

j_call: TRBJ1-2
d_call: -
v_call: TRBV20-1
clone_size: once
cdr3_aa: CSARFNYGYTF
cdr3_nt: TGCAGTGCCCGTTTTAACTATGGCTACACCTTC

j_call: TRBJ2-3
d_call: TRBD2
v_call: TRBV14
clone_size: -
cdr3_aa: CASSHLAGDFTDTQYF
cdr3_nt: TGTGCCAGCAGCCATCTAGCGGGTGATTTCACAGATACGCAGTATTTT

j_call: TRBJ2-7
d_call: TRBD2
v_call: TRBV5-4
clone_size: -
cdr3_aa: CASSSPSGLAYEQYF
cdr3_nt: TGTGCCAGCAGCTCACCCTCCGGACTAGCCTACGAGCAGTACTTC

j_call: TRBJ2-1
d_call: TRBD1
v_call: TRBV7-6
clone_size: -
cdr3_aa: CASSLGQGNYNEQFF
cdr3_nt: TGTGCCAGCAGCTTAGGACAGGGGAATTACAATGAGCAGTTCTTC

j_call: TRBJ1-2
d_call: TRBD1
v_call: TRBV18
clone_size: -
cdr3_aa: CASSPPGGPLHYGYTF
cdr3_nt: TGTGCCAGCTCACCACCAGGGGGCCCTCTACACTATGGCTACACCTTC

j_call: TRBJ2-1
d_call: TRBD1
v_call: TRBV28
clone_size: -
cdr3_aa: CATDTGDRGPRLQFF
cdr3_nt: TGTGCCACCGATACCGGGGACAGGGGGCCGAGGCTACAGTTCTTC

j_call: TRBJ2-7
d_call: TRBD2
v_call: TRBV28
clone_size: -
cdr3_aa: CASRTPSGKNYEQYF
cdr3_nt: TGTGCCAGCAGAACCCCTAGCGGGAAAAACTACGAGCAGTACTTC

j_call: TRBJ2-1
d_call: TRBD1
v_call: TRBV7-9
clone_size: few
cdr3_aa: CASSGDRDNEQFF
cdr3_nt: TGTGCCAGCAGCGGGGACAGGGACAATGAGCAGTTCTTC

j_call: TRBJ1-1
d_call: -
v_call: TRBV5-4
clone_size: -
cdr3_aa: CASSPGGSGNTEAFF
cdr3_nt: TGTGCCAGCAGCCCCGGAGGGAGCGGGAACACTGAAGCTTTCTTT

j_call: TRBJ1-1
d_call: -
v_call: TRBV4-1
clone_size: -
cdr3_aa: CASSQDPGYGTEAFF
cdr3_nt: TGCGCCAGCAGCCAAGATCCGGGGTATGGCACTGAAGCTTTCTTT

j_call: TRBJ2-2
d_call: TRBD2
v_call: TRBV7-6
clone_size: -
cdr3_aa: CASSFLPGGLAGTGELFF
cdr3_nt: TGTGCCAGCAGCTTTCTTCCGGGCGGGCTAGCGGGAACCGGGGAGCTGTTTTTT

j_call: TRBJ2-7
d_call: TRBD1
v_call: TRBV29-1
clone_size: -
cdr3_aa: CSVEPRTGGAYEQYF
cdr3_nt: TGCAGCGTCGAGCCTCGGACAGGTGGGGCTTACGAGCAGTACTTC

j_call: TRBJ2-7
d_call: TRBD2
v_call: TRBV7-8
clone_size: -
cdr3_aa: CASSLVGRTSYEQYF
cdr3_nt: TGTGCCAGCAGCTTAGTCGGGAGGACAAGTTACGAGCAGTACTTC

j_call: TRBJ2-7
d_call: TRBD2
v_call: TRBV6-1
clone_size: -
cdr3_aa: CASSSLAGVMVEQYF
cdr3_nt: TGTGCCAGCAGTAGCCTAGCGGGAGTTATGGTCGAGCAGTACTTC

j_call: TRBJ2-7
d_call: -
v_call: TRBV18
clone_size: -
cdr3_aa: CASSRSLAEQYF
cdr3_nt: TGTGCCAGCTCACGATCCTTAGCCGAGCAGTACTTC

j_call: TRBJ1-1
d_call: -
v_call: TRBV6-1
clone_size: -
cdr3_aa: CASSDRGGEAFF
cdr3_nt: TGTGCCAGCAGTGACAGGGGTGGTGAAGCTTTCTTT

j_call: TRBJ1-4
d_call: -
v_call: TRBV5-1
clone_size: -
cdr3_aa: CASSQSATNEKLFF
cdr3_nt: TGCGCCAGCAGTCAGTCTGCAACTAATGAAAAACTGTTTTTT

j_call: TRBJ1-5
d_call: -
v_call: TRBV30
clone_size: -
cdr3_aa: CAWSMTGQPQHF
cdr3_nt: TGTGCCTGGAGTATGACGGGGCAGCCCCAGCATTTT

j_call: TRBJ2-7
d_call: -
v_call: TRBV9
clone_size: -
cdr3_aa: CASSVAPGTTYEQYF
cdr3_nt: TGTGCCAGCAGCGTAGCTCCGGGAACCACCTACGAGCAGTACTTC

j_call: TRBJ2-7
d_call: TRBD1
v_call: TRBV27
clone_size: once
cdr3_aa: CASSLGDGTGHREQYF
cdr3_nt: TGTGCCAGCAGTCTAGGGGACGGGACAGGGCATCGGGAGCAGTACTTC

j_call: TRBJ1-1
d_call: -
v_call: TRBV7-9
clone_size: -
cdr3_aa: CASSLNLLTEAFF
cdr3_nt: TGTGCCAGCAGCTTAAACCTTCTGACTGAAGCTTTCTTT

j_call: TRBJ2-5
d_call: -
v_call: TRBV19
clone_size: once
cdr3_aa: CASSIRSGNQETQYF
cdr3_nt: TGTGCCAGTAGTATACGTTCCGGAAACCAAGAGACCCAGTACTTC

j_call: TRBJ2-1
d_call: -
v_call: TRBV4-2
clone_size: -
cdr3_aa: CASSQSKHNEQFF
cdr3_nt: TGTGCCAGCAGCCAGTCTAAACACAATGAGCAGTTCTTC

j_call: TRBJ2-2
d_call: TRBD1
v_call: TRBV15
clone_size: -
cdr3_aa: CATSRGTANTGELFF
cdr3_nt: TGTGCCACCAGCCGTGGGACAGCGAACACCGGGGAGCTGTTTTTT